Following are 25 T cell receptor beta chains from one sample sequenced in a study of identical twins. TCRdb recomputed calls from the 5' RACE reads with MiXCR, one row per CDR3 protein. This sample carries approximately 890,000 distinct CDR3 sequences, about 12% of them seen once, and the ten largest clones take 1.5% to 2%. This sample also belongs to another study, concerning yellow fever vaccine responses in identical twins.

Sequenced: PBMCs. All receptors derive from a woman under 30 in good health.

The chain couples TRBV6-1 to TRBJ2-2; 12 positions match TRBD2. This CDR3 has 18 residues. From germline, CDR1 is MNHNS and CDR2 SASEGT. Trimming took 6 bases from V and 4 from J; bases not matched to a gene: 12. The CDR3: CASRPQRRLAGVTGELFF. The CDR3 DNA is TGTGCCAGCAGACCACAACGAAGACTAGCGGGAGTCACCGGGGAGCTGTTTTTT.

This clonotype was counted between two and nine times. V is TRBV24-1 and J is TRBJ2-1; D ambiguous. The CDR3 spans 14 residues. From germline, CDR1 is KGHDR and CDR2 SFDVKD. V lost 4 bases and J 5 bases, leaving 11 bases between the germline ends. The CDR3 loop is CATSDVGPNNEQFF. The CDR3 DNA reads TGTGCCACCAGTGACGTTGGACCAAACAATGAGCAGTTCTTC.

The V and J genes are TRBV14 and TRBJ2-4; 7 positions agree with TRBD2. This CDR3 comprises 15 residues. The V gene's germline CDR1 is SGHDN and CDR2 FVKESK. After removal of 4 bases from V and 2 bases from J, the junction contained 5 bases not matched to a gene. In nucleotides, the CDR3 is TGTGCCAGCAGCCCCCCCGGGACTACCAAAAACATTCAGTACTTC. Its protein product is CASSPPGTTKNIQYF.

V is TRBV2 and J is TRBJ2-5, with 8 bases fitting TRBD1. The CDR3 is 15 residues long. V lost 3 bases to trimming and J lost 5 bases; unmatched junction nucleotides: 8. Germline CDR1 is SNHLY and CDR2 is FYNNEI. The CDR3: CASSDERTGYETQYF. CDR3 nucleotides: TGTGCCAGCAGTGATGAAAGGACAGGGTACGAGACCCAGTACTTC.

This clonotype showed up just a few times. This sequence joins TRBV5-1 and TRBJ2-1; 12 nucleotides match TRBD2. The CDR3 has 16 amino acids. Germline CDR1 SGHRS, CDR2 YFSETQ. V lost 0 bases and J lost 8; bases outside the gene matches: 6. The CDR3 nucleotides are TGCGCCAGCAGCTTGGGACTAGCGGGAGAATACGATGAGCAGTTCTTC. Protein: CASSLGLAGEYDEQFF.

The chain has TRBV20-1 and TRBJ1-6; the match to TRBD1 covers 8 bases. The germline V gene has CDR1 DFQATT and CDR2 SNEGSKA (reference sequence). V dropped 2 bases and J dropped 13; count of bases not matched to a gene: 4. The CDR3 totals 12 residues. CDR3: CSARQQGGPLHF. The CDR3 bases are TGCAGTGCTAGACAACAGGGGGGCCCCCTCCACTTT.

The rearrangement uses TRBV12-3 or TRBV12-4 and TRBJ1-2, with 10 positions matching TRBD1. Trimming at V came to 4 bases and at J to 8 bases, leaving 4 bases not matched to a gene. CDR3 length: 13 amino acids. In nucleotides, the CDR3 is TGTGCCAGCAGTTACGACAGGGGGCAGGGCTACACCTTC. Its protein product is CASSYDRGQGYTF.

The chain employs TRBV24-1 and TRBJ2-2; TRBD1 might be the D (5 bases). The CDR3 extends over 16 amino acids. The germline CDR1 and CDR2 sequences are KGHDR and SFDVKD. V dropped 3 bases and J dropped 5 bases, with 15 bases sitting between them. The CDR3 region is CATSDGAAGSTGELFF. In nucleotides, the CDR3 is TGTGCCACCAGTGATGGGGCGGCCGGATCGACCGGGGAGCTGTTTTTT.

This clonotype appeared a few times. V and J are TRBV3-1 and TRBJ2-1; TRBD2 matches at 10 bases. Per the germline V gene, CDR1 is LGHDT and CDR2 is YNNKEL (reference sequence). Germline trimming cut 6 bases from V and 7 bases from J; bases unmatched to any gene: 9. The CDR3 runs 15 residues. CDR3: CASSRSGRALNEQFF. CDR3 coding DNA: TGTGCCAGCAGTAGGAGCGGGAGGGCCTTAAATGAGCAGTTCTTC.

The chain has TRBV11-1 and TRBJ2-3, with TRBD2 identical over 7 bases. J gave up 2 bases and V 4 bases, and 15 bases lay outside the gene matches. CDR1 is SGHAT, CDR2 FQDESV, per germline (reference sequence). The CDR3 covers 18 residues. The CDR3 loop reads CASSSPLISGDLTDTQYF. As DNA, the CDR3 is TGTGCCAGCAGCTCCCCCCTAATAAGCGGGGACCTCACAGATACGCAGTATTTT.

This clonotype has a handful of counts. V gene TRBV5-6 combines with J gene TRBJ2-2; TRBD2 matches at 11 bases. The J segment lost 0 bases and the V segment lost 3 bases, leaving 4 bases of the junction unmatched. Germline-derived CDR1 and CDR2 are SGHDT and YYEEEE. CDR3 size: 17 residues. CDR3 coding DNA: TGTGCCAGCAGCTGGGGACTAGCGGAAACGAACACCGGGGAGCTGTTTTTT. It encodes CASSWGLAETNTGELFF.

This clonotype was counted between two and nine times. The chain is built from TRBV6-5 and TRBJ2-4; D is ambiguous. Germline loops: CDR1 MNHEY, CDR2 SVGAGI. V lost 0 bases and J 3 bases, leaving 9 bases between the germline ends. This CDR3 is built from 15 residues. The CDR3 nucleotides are TGTGCCAGCAGTTACTCACGCGGTAGCAAAAACATTCAGTACTTC. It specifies CASSYSRGSKNIQYF.

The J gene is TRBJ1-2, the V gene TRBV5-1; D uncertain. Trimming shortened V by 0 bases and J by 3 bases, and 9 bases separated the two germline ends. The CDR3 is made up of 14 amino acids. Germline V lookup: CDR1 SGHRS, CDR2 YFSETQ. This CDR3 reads CASSLAPEDYGYTF. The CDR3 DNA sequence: TGCGCCAGCAGCTTGGCCCCAGAAGACTATGGCTACACCTTC.

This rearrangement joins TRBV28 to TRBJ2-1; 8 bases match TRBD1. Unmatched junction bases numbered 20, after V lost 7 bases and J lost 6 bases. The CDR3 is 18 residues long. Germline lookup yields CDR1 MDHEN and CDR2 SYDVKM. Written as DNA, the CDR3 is TGTGCCAGCAAGAGACAGGGGCGGTGGTACCTAGCCCCCAATGAGCAGTTCTTC. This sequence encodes CASKRQGRWYLAPNEQFF.

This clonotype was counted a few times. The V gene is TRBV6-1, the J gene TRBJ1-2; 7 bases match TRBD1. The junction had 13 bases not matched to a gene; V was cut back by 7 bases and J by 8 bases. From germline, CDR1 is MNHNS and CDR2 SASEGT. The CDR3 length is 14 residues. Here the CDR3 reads CASTRGDSERGYTF. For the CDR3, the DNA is TGTGCCAGCACCAGGGGGGACAGCGAACGAGGCTACACCTTC.

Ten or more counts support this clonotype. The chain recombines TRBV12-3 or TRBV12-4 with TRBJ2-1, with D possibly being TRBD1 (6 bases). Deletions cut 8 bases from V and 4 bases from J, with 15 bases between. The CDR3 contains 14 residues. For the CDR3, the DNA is TGTGCCAGCGGGGGCGGTTCGACTTACAATGAGCAGTTCTTC. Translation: CASGGGSTYNEQFF.

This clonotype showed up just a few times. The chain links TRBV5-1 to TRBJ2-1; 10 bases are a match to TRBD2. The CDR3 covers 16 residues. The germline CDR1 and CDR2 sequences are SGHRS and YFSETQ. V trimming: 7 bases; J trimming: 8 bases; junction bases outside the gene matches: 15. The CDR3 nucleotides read TGCGCCAGCTACGCGCCCGGGACTAGCGTCACTGATGAGCAGTTCTTC. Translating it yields CASYAPGTSVTDEQFF. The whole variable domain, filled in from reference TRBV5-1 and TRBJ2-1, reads KAGVTQTPRYLIKTRGQQVTLSCSPISGHRSVSWYQQTPGQGLQFLFEYFSETQRNKGNFPGRFSGRQFSNSRSEMNVSTLELGDSALYLCASYAPGTSVTDEQFFGPGTRLTVL.

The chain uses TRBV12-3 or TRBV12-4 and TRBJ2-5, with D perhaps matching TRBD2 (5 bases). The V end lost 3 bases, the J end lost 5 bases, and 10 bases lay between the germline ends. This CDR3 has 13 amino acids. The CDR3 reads CASSFSEVETQYF. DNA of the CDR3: TGTGCCAGCAGTTTTTCGGAGGTTGAGACCCAGTACTTC.

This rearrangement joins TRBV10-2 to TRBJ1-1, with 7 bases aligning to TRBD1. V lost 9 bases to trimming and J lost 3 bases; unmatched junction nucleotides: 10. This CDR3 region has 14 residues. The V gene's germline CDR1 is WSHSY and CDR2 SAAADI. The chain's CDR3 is CASAGGGGDTEAFF. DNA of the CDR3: TGCGCCAGTGCCGGAGGGGGCGGTGACACTGAAGCTTTCTTT.

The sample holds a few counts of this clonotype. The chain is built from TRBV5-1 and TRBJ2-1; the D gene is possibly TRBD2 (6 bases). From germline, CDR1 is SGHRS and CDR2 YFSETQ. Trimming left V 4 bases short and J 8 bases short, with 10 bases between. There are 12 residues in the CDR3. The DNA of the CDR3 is TGCGCCAGCAGCCCCACTAGCTATGAGCAGTTCTTC. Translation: CASSPTSYEQFF. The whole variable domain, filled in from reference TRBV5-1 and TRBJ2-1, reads KAGVTQTPRYLIKTRGQQVTLSCSPISGHRSVSWYQQTPGQGLQFLFEYFSETQRNKGNFPGRFSGRQFSNSRSEMNVSTLELGDSALYLCASSPTSYEQFFGPGTRLTVL.

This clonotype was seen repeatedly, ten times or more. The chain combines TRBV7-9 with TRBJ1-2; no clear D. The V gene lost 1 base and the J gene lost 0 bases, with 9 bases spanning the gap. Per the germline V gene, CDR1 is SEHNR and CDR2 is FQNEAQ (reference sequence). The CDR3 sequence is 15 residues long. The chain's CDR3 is CASSLGFGTNYGYTF. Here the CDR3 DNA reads TGTGCCAGCAGCTTAGGGTTCGGGACTAACTATGGCTACACCTTC.

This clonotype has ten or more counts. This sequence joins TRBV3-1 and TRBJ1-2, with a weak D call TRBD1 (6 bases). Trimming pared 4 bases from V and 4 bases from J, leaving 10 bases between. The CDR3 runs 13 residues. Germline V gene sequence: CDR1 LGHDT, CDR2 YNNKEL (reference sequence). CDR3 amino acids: CASSRGGGYGYTF. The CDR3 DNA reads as TGTGCCAGCAGCCGAGGGGGGGGCTATGGCTACACCTTC.

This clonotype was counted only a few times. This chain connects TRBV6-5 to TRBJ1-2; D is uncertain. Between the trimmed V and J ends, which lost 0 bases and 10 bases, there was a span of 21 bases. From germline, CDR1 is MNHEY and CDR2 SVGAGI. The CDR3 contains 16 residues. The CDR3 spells CASSYSISRSPGDYTF. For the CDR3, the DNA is TGTGCCAGCAGTTACTCCATTTCGAGGTCCCCGGGTGACTACACCTTC.

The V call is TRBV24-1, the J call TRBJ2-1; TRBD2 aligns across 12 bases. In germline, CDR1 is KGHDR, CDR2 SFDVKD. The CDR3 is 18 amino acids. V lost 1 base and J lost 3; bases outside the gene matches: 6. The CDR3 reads CATSDLGSTSGSYNEQFF. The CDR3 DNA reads TGTGCCACCAGTGATTTAGGGTCGACTAGCGGGAGCTACAATGAGCAGTTCTTC.

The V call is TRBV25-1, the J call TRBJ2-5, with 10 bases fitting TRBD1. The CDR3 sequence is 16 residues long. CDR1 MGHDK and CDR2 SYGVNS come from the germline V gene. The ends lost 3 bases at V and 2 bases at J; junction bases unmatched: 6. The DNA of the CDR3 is TGTGCCAGCAGTGATTCGACAGGGGGCAGGCAAGAGACCCAGTACTTC. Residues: CASSDSTGGRQETQYF.